The sequence of this T cell receptor (beta chain) was determined in a study of breast tumors, draining lymph nodes, adjacent tissues. The CDR3 consists of 14 residues. V lost 6 bases, J lost 0 bases, and 14 bases lay in between. CDR1 DFQATT and CDR2 SNEGSKA come from the germline V gene (reference sequence). TCRdb recomputed calls from the multiplex PCR reads with MiXCR, one row per CDR3 protein. The data show fewer than 30,000 distinct CDR3 sequences, with 68% seen just once and 20% to 30% held by the top ten. By share, this clonotype ranks as medium-sized (0.01 to 0.1%). Sequencing was carried out using tumor-adjacent breast tissue. The clonotype comes from a female donor with breast cancer. Some clones in this sample may be carry-over from other donors' samples. The chain links TRBV20-1 to TRBJ1-2; maybe TRBD1 (6 bases). The CDR3 region has the DNA TGCAGTGCCACGGACAGTTCAGCTAACTATGGCTACACCTTC. The encoded protein is CSATDSSANYGYTF.